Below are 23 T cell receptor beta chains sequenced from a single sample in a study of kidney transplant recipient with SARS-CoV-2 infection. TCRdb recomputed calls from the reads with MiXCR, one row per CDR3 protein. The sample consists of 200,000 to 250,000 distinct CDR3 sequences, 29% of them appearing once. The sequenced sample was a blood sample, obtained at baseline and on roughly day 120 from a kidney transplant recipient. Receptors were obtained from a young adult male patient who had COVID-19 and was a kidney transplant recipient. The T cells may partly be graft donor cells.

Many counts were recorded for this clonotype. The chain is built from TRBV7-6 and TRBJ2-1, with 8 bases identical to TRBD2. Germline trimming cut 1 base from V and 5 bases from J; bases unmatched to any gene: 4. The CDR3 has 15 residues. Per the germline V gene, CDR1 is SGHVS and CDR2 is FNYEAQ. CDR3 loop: CASSLEAGEDNEQFF. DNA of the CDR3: TGTGCCAGCAGCTTAGAAGCGGGGGAAGACAATGAGCAGTTCTTC.

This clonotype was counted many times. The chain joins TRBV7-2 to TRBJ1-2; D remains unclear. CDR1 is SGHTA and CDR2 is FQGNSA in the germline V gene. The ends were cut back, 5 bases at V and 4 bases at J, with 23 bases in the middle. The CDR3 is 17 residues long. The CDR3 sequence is CASSPGGRDGKTYGYTF. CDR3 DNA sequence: TGTGCCAGCAGCCCAGGTGGCAGAGACGGAAAGACCTATGGCTACACCTTC.

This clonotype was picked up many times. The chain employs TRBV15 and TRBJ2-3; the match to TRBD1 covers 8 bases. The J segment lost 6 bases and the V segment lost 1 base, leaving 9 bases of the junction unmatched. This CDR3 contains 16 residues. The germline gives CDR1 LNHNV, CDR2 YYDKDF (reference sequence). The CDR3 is CATSRGTGSQGDTQYF. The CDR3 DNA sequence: TGTGCCACCAGCAGAGGGACAGGGTCCCAAGGTGATACGCAGTATTTT.

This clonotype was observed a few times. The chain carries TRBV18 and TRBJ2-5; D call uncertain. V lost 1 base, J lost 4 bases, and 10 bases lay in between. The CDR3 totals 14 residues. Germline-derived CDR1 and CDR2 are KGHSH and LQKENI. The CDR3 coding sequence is TGTGCCAGCTCACCACGTGAGGTCGTAGAGACCCAGTACTTC. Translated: CASSPREVVETQYF.

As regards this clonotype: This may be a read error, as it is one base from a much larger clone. Here the CDR3 reads CASSSGTAQSYSYEQYF. CDR3 DNA: TGTGCCAGCAGCTCAGGGACAGCGCAGTCCTACTCCTACGAGCAGTACTTC. This rearrangement joins TRBV7-2 to TRBJ2-1; 7 bases match TRBD1. The end of the DNA is better explained by TRBJ2-7, so the J call may be wrong. Germline assignment: CDR1 SGHTA and CDR2 FQGNSA. The CDR3 consists of 17 residues.

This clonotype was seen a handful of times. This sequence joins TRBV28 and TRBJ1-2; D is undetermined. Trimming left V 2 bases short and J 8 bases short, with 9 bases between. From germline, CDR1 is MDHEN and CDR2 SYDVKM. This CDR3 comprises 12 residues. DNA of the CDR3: TGTGCCAGCAGTTTAAGGCCCGGCGGCTACACCTTC. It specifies CASSLRPGGYTF.

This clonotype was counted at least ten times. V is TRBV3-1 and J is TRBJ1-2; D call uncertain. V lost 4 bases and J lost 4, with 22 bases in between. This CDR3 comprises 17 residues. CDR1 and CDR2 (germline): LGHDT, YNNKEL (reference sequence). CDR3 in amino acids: CASSRKPTLRKTYGYTF. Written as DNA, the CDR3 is TGTGCCAGCAGCCGGAAACCCACCCTTCGAAAGACCTATGGCTACACCTTC.

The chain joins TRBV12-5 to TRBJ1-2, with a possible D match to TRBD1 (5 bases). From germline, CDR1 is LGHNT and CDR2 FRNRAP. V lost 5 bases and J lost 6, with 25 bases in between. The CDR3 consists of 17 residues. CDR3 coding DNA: TGTGCTAGTGGTGCTATGGATTTGCAGGGAAAGACCCATGGCTACACCTTC. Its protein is CASGAMDLQGKTHGYTF.

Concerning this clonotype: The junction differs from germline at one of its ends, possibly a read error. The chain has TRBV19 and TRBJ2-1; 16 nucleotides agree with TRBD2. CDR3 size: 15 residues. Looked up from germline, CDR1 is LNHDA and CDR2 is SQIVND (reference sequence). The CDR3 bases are TGTGCCGGTAGTCCCGGGACTAGCGGGAGGGATGAGCAGTTCTTC. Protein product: CAGSPGTSGRDEQFF.

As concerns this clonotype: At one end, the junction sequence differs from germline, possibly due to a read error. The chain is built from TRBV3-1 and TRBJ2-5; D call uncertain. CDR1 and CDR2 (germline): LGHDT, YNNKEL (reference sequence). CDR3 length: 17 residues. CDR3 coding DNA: TGTACCAGCAGCGTTTTCTCTCCCATTTCTTTCTCTGAGACCCAGTACTTC. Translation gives CTSSVFSPISFSETQYF.

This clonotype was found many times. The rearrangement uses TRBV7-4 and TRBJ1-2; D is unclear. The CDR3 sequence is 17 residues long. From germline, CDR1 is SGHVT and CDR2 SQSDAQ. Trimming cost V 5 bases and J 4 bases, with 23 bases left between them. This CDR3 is CASSLKASARKTYGYTF. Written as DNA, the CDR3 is TGTGCCAGCAGCCTCAAGGCTTCAGCTCGAAAGACCTATGGCTACACCTTC.

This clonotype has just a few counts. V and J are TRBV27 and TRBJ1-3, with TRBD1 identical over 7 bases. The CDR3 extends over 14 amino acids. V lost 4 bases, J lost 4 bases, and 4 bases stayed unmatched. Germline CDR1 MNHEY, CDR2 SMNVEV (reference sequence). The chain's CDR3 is CASSSPGQGNTIYF. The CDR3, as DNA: TGTGCCAGCAGTTCGCCGGGACAGGGAAACACCATATATTTT.

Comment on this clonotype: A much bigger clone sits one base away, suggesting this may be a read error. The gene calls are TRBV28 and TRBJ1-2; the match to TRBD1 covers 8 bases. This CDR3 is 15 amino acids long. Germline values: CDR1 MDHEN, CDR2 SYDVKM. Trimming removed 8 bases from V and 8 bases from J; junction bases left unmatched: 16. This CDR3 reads CASGTGGGGWSGYTF. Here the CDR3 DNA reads TGTGCCAGCGGTACAGGGGGGGGGGGCTGGAGCGGCTACACCTTC.

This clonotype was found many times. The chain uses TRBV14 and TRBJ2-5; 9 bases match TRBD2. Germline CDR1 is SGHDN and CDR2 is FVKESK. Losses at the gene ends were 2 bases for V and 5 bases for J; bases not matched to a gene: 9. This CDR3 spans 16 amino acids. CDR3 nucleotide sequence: TGTGCCAGCAGCCAAATTAGCGGGGGATTATGGGAGACCCAGTACTTC. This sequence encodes CASSQISGGLWETQYF.

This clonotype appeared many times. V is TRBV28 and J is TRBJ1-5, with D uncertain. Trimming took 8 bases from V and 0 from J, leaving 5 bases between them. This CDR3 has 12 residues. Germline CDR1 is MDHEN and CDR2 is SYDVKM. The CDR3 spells CASRASNQPQHF. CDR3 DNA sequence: TGTGCCAGCCGTGCTAGCAATCAGCCCCAGCATTTT.

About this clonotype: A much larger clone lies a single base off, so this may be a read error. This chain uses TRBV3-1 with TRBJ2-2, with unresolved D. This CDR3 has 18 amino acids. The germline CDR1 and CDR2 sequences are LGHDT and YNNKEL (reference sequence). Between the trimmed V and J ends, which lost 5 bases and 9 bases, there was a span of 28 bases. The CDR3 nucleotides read TGTGCCAGCAGCAAGGAGTGTCCCATTTCAGGCTTGACCAGGGAGCTGTTTTTT. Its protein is CASSKECPISGLTRELFF.

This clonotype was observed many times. The CDR3 spells CATSARSSGANVLTF. The CDR3 DNA reads TGTGCCACCAGTGCCCGTAGCTCTGGGGCCAACGTCCTGACTTTC. The chain has TRBV24-1 and TRBJ2-6, with D unresolved. Germline CDR1 reads KGHDR; CDR2 reads SFDVKD. V was cut by 5 bases and J by 0 bases, with 7 bases left in between. CDR3 size: 15 residues.

The CDR3 DNA follows: TGTGCCAGCTCGCATCTCGTACCAGGAAAGACCTATGGCTACACCTTC. The encoded protein is CASSHLVPGKTYGYTF. The genes are TRBV5-4 and TRBJ1-2; D is unclear. Germline V gives CDR1 SGHNT, CDR2 YYREEE (reference sequence). The CDR3 runs 16 residues. V lost 7 bases, J lost 4 bases, and 23 bases lay in between.

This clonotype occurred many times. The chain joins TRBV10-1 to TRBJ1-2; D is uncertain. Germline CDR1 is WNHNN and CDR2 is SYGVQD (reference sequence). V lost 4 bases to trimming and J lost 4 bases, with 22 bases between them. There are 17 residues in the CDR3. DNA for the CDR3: TGCGCCAGCAGTGTCCCGACAAGATCGCGAAAGACCTATGGCTACACCTTC. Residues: CASSVPTRSRKTYGYTF.

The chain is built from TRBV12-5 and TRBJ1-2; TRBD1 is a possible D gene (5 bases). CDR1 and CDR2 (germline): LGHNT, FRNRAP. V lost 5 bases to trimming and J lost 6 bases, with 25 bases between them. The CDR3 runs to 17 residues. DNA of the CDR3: TGTGCTAGTGGTCGGGTGCATTTGCAGGGAAAGACCCATGGCTACACCTTC. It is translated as CASGRVHLQGKTHGYTF.

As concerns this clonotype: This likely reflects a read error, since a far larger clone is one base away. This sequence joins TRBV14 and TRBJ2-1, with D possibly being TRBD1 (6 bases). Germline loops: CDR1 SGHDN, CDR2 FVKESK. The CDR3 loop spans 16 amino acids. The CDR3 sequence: CASSQQGGDRPYEQHF. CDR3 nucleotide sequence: TGTGCCAGCAGCCAACAAGGAGGAGACAGGCCCTACGAGCAGCACTTC. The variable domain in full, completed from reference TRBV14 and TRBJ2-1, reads EAGVTQFPSHSVIEKGQTVTLRCDPISGHDNLYWYRRVMGKEIKFLLHFVKESKQDESGMPNNRFLAERTGGTYSTLKVQPAELEDSGVYFCASSQQGGDRPYEQHFGPGTRLTVL.

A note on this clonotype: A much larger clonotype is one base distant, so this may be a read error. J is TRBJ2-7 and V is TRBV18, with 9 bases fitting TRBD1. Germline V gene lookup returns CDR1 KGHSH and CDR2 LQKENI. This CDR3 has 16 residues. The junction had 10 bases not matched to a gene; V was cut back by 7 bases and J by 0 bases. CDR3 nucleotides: TGTGCCAGCTTACCTTCCGGGACAGGGCGCTCCTACGAGCAGTACTTC. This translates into CASLPSGTGRSYEQYF.

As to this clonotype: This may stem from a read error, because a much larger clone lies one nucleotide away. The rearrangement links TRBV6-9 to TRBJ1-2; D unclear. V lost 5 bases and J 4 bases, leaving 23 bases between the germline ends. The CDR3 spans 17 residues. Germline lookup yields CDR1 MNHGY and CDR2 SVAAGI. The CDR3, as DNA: TGTGCCAGCAGTCTATCCTCGCCTTACGGAAAGACCTATGGCTACACCTTC. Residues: CASSLSSPYGKTYGYTF.